A single sample gave rise to the 17 T cell receptor beta chains below, sequenced in a study of T cell repertoires in cytomegalovirus infection (dated 2019 in TCRdb). Reads for this sample came from an Illumina HiSeq 1500. TCRdb took the public reads, trimmed them with fastp at Q25, ran MiXCR for clone calling and kept in-frame beta chains. Every CDR3 protein is listed once, alongside the most common genes and DNA of its rows. The table for this sample lists about 100,000 distinct CDR3 sequences; about 17% of them were counted only once. Approximately 7.9% of the sample is held by the ten biggest clonotypes. Source material: PBMCs. The receptors were gathered from a human donor in good health (CMV status not recorded). Some clones in this sample may be carry-over from other donors' samples.

This clonotype was seen ten or more times. This chain uses TRBV7-2 with TRBJ2-3, with TRBD1 matching over 7 bases. Germline CDR1 is SGHTA and CDR2 is FQGNSA. V trimming: 2 bases; J trimming: 0 bases; junction bases outside the gene matches: 2. CDR3 size: 15 residues. The CDR3 DNA sequence: TGTGCCAGCAGCTTACAGACAGGGAGCACAGATACGCAGTATTTT. Protein sequence: CASSLQTGSTDTQYF.

This clonotype was seen ten or more times. The V gene is TRBV7-2, the J gene TRBJ2-5; possible D gene TRBD2, 6 bases. The CDR3 runs to 14 residues. The V end was cut by 1 base, the J end by 10 bases, with 16 bases between. Germline V CDR1 and CDR2: SGHTA, FQGNSA. The DNA for the CDR3 is TGTGCCAGCAGCTTAGGGGTAGGAGGGTATGGCCAGTACTTC. Its translation is CASSLGVGGYGQYF.

The sample holds many counts of this clonotype. This chain links TRBV7-2 with TRBJ2-7; D unresolved. Germline-derived CDR1 and CDR2 are SGHTA and FQGNSA. The CDR3 extends over 11 amino acids. Between the trimmed V and J ends, which lost 5 bases and 4 bases, there was a span of 6 bases. The CDR3 nucleotides are TGTGCCAGCAGCACATATTACGAGCAGTACTTC. Protein: CASSTYYEQYF.

This chain connects TRBV12-3 or TRBV12-4 to TRBJ1-5; 9 bases agree with TRBD1. The CDR3 runs to 18 residues. J lost 0 bases, V lost 1 base, and 7 bases had no gene match. In DNA form, the CDR3 reads TGTGCCAGCAGTTTAGGGGGACAGGGTATTCGTAGCAATCAGCCCCAGCATTTT. Translating it yields CASSLGGQGIRSNQPQHF.

This clonotype was counted a few times. This chain joins TRBV7-6 and TRBJ2-2, with 8 positions matching TRBD1. Losses at the gene ends were 2 bases for V and 0 bases for J; bases not matched to a gene: 8. This CDR3 comprises 18 residues. Germline V gives CDR1 SGHVS, CDR2 FNYEAQ. CDR3 loop: CASSLRGSTGANTGELFF. The CDR3, as DNA: TGTGCCAGCAGCTTAAGGGGGTCGACAGGGGCGAACACCGGGGAGCTGTTTTTT.

This clonotype was seen a handful of times. The chain combines TRBV29-1 with TRBJ1-2; D is perhaps TRBD1 (5 bases). Germline lookup yields CDR1 SQVTM and CDR2 ANQGSEA. The CDR3 totals 14 residues. Deletions cut 4 bases from V and 0 bases from J, with 12 bases between. The CDR3 loop is CSVVGDSANYGYTF. The CDR3 DNA is TGCAGCGTTGTGGGGGACTCCGCTAACTATGGCTACACCTTC.

This clonotype was observed at least ten times. V and J are TRBV12-3 or TRBV12-4 and TRBJ2-7; D may be TRBD2 (6 bases). V dropped 2 bases and J dropped 0 bases, with 14 bases sitting between them. The CDR3 is 16 residues long. CDR3 region: CASSLTSGGDSYEQYF. CDR3 nucleotides: TGTGCCAGCAGTTTAACTTCCGGCGGGGACTCCTACGAGCAGTACTTC.

The chain uses TRBV6-1 and TRBJ2-7; unclear D gene. Germline V gene lookup returns CDR1 MNHNS and CDR2 SASEGT. This CDR3 region has 13 residues. Trimming cost V 6 bases and J 5 bases, with 14 bases left between them. The CDR3 sequence: CASRLVPPNEQYF. CDR3 coding DNA: TGTGCCAGCAGGTTGGTTCCCCCCAACGAGCAGTACTTC.

The chain carries TRBV29-1 and TRBJ1-1, with 10 nucleotides matching TRBD1. The germline gives CDR1 SQVTM, CDR2 ANQGSEA. The J segment lost 6 bases and the V segment lost 6 bases, leaving 10 bases of the junction unmatched. The CDR3 is made up of 14 amino acids. For the CDR3, the DNA is TGCAGCGTCGGCCGGACAGGGGGATATTCTGAAGCTTTCTTT. Translating gives CSVGRTGGYSEAFF.

The chain links TRBV7-2 to TRBJ2-4; D assignment may be TRBD1 or TRBD2 (6 bases each). Germline V CDR1 and CDR2: SGHTA, FQGNSA. Trimming took off 6 bases at V and 0 bases at J, with 18 bases between the two ends. This CDR3 region has 17 residues. The CDR3 DNA reads TGTGCCAGCAGTTACGGTCGGGGGCTCCTAGCCAAAAACATTCAGTACTTC. Its protein product is CASSYGRGLLAKNIQYF.

The chain links TRBV6-1 to TRBJ2-1; unclear D gene. Germline lookup yields CDR1 MNHNS and CDR2 SASEGT. The length of the CDR3 is 12 residues. With 8 bases removed from V and 3 bases from J, the gap between germline ends came to 8 bases. The CDR3 DNA sequence: TGTGCCAGCGACACTGGCTACAATGAGCAGTTCTTC. Protein sequence: CASDTGYNEQFF.

The chain carries TRBV5-4 and TRBJ2-3; 7 bases are shared with TRBD2. The ends lost 0 bases at V and 4 bases at J; junction bases unmatched: 2. The length of the CDR3 is 14 residues. The V gene's germline CDR1 is SGHNT and CDR2 YYREEE (reference sequence). The CDR3 DNA is TGTGCCAGCAGCTTGGTCAGCGGGGCAGATACGCAGTATTTT. Translation gives CASSLVSGADTQYF.

There are a few counts of this clonotype. The chain has TRBV5-1 and TRBJ2-3, with D perhaps matching TRBD1 or TRBD2 (6 bases each). V was cut by 6 bases and J by 3 bases, with 14 bases left in between. The germline CDR1 and CDR2 sequences are SGHRS and YFSETQ. This CDR3 comprises 14 residues. The CDR3: CASNGEGGTDTQYF. For the CDR3, the DNA is TGCGCCAGCAACGGAGAGGGGGGTACAGATACGCAGTATTTT.

At least ten counts were recorded for this clonotype. The J gene is TRBJ1-6, the V gene TRBV5-4; a weak D match, TRBD1 (5 bases). This CDR3 spans 15 amino acids. The V gene's germline CDR1 is SGHNT and CDR2 YYREEE (reference sequence). V lost 4 bases and J 4 bases, leaving 12 bases between the germline ends. The CDR3 bases are TGTGCCAGCAGCGAGGGACTGTTGTATAATTCACCCCTCCACTTT. Protein sequence: CASSEGLLYNSPLHF.

In its sample, this clonotype was seen many times. The chain recombines TRBV7-2 with TRBJ2-3; the match to TRBD1 covers 9 bases. The CDR3 has 16 amino acids. The germline CDR1 and CDR2 sequences are SGHTA and FQGNSA. Trimming cost V 3 bases and J 3 bases; bases outside gene matches: 7. The CDR3 reads CASSFGGTGRTDTQYF. The CDR3 bases are TGTGCCAGCAGCTTTGGGGGGACAGGGAGAACAGATACGCAGTATTTT. The full variable domain, with the rest looked up from reference TRBV7-2 and TRBJ2-3, is GAGVSQSPSNKVTEKGKDVELRCDPISGHTALYWYRQSLGQGLEFLIYFQGNSAPDKSGLPSDRFSAERTGGSVSTLTIQRTQQEDSAVYLCASSFGGTGRTDTQYFGPGTRLTVL.

A few counts support this clonotype. V is TRBV7-2 and J is TRBJ2-7; 7 nucleotides agree with TRBD1. Germline CDR1 and CDR2: SGHTA and FQGNSA. This CDR3 region has 14 residues. The junction had 1 base not matched to a gene; V was cut back by 0 bases and J by 2 bases. The CDR3 spells CASSLARGTYEQYF. CDR3 in DNA: TGTGCCAGCAGCTTAGCCAGGGGGACCTACGAGCAGTACTTC. The full variable domain, rest sourced from reference TRBV7-2 and TRBJ2-7, is GAGVSQSPSNKVTEKGKDVELRCDPISGHTALYWYRQSLGQGLEFLIYFQGNSAPDKSGLPSDRFSAERTGGSVSTLTIQRTQQEDSAVYLCASSLARGTYEQYFGPGTRLTVT.

This clonotype occurred a few times. The V and J genes are TRBV7-3 and TRBJ2-3; TRBD2 aligns across 9 bases. The J segment lost 4 bases and the V segment lost 5 bases, leaving 10 bases of the junction unmatched. The length of the CDR3 is 16 residues. CDR1 is SGHTA, CDR2 FQGTGA, per germline. The CDR3 sequence: CASSRQGGGAPDTQYF. In DNA, the CDR3 is TGTGCCAGCAGCAGACAGGGCGGGGGGGCCCCAGATACGCAGTATTTT.